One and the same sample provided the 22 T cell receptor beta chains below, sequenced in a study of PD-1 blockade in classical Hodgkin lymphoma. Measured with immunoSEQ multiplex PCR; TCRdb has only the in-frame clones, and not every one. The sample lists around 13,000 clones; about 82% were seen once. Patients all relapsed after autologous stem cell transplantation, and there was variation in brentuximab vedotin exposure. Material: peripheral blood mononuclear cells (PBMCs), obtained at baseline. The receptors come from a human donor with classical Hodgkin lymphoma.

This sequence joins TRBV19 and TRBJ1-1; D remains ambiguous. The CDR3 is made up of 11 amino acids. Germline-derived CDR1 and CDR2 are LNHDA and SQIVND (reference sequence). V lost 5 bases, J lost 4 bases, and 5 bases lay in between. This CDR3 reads CASSVATEAFF. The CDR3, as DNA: TGTGCCAGTAGTGTAGCCACTGAAGCTTTCTTT.

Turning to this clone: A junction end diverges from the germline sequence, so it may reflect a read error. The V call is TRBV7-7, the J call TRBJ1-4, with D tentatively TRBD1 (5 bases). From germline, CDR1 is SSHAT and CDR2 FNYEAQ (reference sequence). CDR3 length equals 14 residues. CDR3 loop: CASSLLPGHEKLFF. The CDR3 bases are TGTGCTAGCAGCCTATTGCCGGGGCATGAAAAACTGTTTTTT.

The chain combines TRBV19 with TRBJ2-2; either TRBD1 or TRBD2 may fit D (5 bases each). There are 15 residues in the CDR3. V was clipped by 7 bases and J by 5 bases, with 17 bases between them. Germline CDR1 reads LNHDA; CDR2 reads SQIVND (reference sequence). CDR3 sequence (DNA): TGTGCCAGTAAGTCGGGGACGGGCCGTACCGGGGAGCTGTTTTTT. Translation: CASKSGTGRTGELFF.

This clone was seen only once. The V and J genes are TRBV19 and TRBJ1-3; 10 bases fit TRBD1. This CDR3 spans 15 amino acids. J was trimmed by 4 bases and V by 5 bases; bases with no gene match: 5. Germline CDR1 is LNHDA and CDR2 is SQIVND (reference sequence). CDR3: CASSAGQGDGNTIYF. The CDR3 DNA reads TGTGCCAGTAGTGCCGGACAGGGGGACGGAAACACCATATATTTT.

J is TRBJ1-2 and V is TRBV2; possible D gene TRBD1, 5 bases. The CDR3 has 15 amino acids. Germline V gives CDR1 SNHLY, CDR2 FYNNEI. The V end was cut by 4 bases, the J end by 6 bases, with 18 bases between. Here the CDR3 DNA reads TGTGCCAGCAGTGCCGGGGGACTTGACCTCGATGGCTACACCTTC. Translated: CASSAGGLDLDGYTF.

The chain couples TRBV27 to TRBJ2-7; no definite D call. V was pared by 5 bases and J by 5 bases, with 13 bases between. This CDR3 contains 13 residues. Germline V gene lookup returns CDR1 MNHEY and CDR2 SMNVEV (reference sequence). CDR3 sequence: CASSRSPLNEQYV. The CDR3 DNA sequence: TGTGCCAGCAGTCGCAGCCCCCTGAACGAGCAGTACGTC.

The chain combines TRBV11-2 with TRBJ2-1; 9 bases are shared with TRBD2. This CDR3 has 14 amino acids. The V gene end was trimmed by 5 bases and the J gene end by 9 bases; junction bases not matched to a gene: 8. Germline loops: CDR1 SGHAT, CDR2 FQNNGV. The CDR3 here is CASSHAGGGVEQFF. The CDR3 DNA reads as TGTGCCAGCAGCCACGCTGGCGGGGGGGTTGAGCAGTTCTTC.

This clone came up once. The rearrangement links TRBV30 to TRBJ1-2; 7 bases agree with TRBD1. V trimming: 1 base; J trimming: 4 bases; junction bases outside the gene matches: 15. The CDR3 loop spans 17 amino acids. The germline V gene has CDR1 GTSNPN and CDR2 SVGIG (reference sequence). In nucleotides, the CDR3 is TGTGCCTGGAGTGACAGGGGCCTCTCCACGAATATCTATGGCTACACCTTC. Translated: CAWSDRGLSTNIYGYTF.

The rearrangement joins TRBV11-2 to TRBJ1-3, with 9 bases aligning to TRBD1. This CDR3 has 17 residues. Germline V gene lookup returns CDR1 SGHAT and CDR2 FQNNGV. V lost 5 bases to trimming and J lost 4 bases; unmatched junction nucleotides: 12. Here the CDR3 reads CASSIGTGRVTGNTIYF. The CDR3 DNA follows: TGTGCCAGCAGCATCGGGACAGGGAGAGTGACAGGAAACACCATATATTTT.

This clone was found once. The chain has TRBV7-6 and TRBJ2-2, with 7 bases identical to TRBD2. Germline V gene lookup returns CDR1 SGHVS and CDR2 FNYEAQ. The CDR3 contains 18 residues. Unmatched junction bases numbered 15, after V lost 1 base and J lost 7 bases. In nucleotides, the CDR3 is TGTGCCAGCAGCTTAGGGTCTCGGTCCGCGGGGGTAGTCGGGGAGCTGTTTTTT. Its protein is CASSLGSRSAGVVGELFF.

In DNA, the CDR3 is TGTGCCAGTAGTACACGGGACTACAGTTACACAGATACGCAGTATTTT. Amino acids: CASSTRDYSYTDTQYF. The J gene is TRBJ2-3, the V gene TRBV19; 7 nucleotides line up with TRBD2. The CDR3 is 16 amino acids. J was trimmed by 2 bases and V by 4 bases; bases with no gene match: 9. Germline values: CDR1 LNHDA, CDR2 SQIVND (reference sequence).

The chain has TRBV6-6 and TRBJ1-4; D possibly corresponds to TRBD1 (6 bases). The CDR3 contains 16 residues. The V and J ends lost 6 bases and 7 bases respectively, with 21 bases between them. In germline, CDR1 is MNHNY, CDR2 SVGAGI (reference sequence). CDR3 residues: CASSAWGRGRGEKLFF. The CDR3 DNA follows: TGTGCCAGCAGCGCCTGGGGCAGGGGTCGAGGTGAAAAACTGTTTTTT.

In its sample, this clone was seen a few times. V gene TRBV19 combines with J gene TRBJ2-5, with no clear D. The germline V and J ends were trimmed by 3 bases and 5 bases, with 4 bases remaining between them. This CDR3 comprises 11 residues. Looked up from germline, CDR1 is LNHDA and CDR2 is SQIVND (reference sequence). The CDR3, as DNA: TGTGCCAGTAGTATTTCGGAGACCCAGTACTTC. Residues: CASSISETQYF.

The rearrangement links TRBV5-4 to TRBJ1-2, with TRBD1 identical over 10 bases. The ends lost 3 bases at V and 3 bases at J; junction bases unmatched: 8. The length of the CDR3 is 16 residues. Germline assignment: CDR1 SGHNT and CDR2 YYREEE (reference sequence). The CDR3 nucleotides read TGTGCCAGCAGCTCAGGACAGGGGGAAAGGGACTATGGCTACACCTTC. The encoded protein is CASSSGQGERDYGYTF.

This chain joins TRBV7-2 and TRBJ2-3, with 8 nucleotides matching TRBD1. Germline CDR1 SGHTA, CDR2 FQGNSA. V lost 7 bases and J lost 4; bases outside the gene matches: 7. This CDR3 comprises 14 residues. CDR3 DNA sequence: TGTGCCAGCAATGGGGGCAGGGGGCCAGATACGCAGTATTTT. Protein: CASNGGRGPDTQYF.

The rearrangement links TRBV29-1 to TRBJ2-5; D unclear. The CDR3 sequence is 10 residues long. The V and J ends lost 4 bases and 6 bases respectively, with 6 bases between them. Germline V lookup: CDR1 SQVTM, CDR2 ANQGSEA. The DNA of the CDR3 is TGCAGCGTTGCCTTTCAGACCCAGTACTTC. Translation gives CSVAFQTQYF. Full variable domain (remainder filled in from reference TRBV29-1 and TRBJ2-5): SAVISQKPSRDICQRGTSLTIQCQVDSQVTMMFWYRQQPGQSLTLIATANQGSEATYESGFVIDKFPISRPNLTFSTLTVSNMSPEDSSIYLCSVAFQTQYFGPGTRLLVL.

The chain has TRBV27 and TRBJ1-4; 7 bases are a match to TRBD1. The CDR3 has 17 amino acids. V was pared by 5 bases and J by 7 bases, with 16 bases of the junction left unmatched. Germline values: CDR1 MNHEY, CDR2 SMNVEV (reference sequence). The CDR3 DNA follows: TGTGCCAGCAGTCCCCTGACAGGGCCCCACTCCATTGAAAAACTGTTTTTT. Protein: CASSPLTGPHSIEKLFF.

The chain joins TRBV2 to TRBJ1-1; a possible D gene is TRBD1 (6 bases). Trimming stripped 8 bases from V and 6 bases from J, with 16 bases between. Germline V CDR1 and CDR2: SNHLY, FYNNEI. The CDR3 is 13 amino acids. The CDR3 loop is CASQGNLGAEAFF. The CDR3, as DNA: TGTGCCAGCCAGGGGAATTTGGGCGCTGAAGCTTTCTTT.

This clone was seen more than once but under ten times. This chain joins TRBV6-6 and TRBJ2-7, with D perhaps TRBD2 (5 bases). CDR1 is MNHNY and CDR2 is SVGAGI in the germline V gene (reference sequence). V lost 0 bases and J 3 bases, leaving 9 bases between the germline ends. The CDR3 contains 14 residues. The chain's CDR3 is CASSYSSGGYEQYV. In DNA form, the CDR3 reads TGTGCCAGCAGTTACTCATCCGGAGGCTACGAGCAGTACGTC.

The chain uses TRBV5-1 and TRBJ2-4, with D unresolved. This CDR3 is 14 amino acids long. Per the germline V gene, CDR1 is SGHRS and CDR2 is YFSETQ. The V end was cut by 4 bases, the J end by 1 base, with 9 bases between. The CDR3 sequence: CASSPLGAKNIQYF. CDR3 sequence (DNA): TGCGCCAGCAGCCCCCTTGGGGCCAAAAACATTCAGTACTTC. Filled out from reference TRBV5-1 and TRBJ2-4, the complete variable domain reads KAGVTQTPRYLIKTRGQQVTLSCSPISGHRSVSWYQQTPGQGLQFLFEYFSETQRNKGNFPGRFSGRQFSNSRSEMNVSTLELGDSALYLCASSPLGAKNIQYFGAGTRLSVL.

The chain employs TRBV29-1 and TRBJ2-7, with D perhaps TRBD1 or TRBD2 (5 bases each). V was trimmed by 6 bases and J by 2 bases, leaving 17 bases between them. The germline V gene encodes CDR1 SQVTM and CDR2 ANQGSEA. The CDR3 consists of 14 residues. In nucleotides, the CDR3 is TGCAGCGTCCAAGGGGCAGGGACCCCCTACGAGCAGTACTTC. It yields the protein CSVQGAGTPYEQYF.

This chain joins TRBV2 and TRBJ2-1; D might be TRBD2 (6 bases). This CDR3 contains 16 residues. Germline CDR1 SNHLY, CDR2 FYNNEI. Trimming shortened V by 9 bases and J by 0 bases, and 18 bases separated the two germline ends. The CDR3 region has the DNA TGTGCCAGTGCAAGGGACTTACTGAGCTCCTACAATGAGCAGTTCTTC. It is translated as CASARDLLSSYNEQFF.